This T cell receptor beta chain was identified during a study of Tregs in tolerant kidney transplant recipients. Regarding the study as a whole: Expanding Tregs on activated donor B cells appeared to best identify donor-specific TCRbeta clones. Validation in larger populations is needed because few patients were studied. Biological reproducibility was not directly addressed in this study.

The CDR3 length is 11 residues. Per the germline V gene, CDR1 is GTSNPN and CDR2 is SVGIG (reference sequence). Deletions cut 1 base from V and 10 bases from J, with 9 bases between. The assay was immunoSEQ multiplex PCR, and TCRdb's table has in-frame clones only and misses some. Of approximately 60,000 clones in the sample, around four fifths were seen once. Unstimulated regulatory T cells (CD4+CD25+CD127-), CD4+CD25- non-regulatory cells, CD4 and CD8 cells were FACS-sorted from thawed PBMCs. On this clone: Its antigen is still unknown.

The origin of this receptor is a human donor in good health. The chain employs TRBV30 and TRBJ2-3; D is ambiguous. Material for sequencing was CD4+ T cells from blood. DNA for the CDR3: TGTGCCTGGAGTGAGGCTAGAGCGCAGTATTTT. Amino acid sequence: CAWSEARAQYF.